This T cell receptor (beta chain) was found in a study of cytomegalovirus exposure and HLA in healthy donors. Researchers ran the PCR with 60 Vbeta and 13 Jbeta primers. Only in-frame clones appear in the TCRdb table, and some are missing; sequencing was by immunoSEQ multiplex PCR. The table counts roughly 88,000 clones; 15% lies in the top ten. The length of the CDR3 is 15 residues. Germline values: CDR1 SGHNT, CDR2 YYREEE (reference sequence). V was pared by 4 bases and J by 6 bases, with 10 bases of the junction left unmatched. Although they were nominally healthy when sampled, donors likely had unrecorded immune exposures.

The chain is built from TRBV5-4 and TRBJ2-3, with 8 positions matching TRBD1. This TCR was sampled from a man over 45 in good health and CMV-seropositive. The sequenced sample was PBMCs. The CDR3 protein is CASSLRTGRGDTQYF. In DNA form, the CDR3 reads TGTGCCAGCAGCCTCCGGACAGGGAGAGGGGATACGCAGTATTTT.